This T cell receptor beta chain came from a study of T cells after yellow fever vaccination. Concerning this clonotype itself: The antigen is not known.

Trimming removed 5 bases at V and 5 bases at J, with 15 bases between. CDR3 length equals 14 residues. Study-wide findings and caveats: Post-booster repertoires contained most primary-vaccination clones again (about 96% CD4, roughly 90% CD8). The secondary T-cell response peaked on day 5, not day 15, but was weaker. It was a small share of clonotypes that appeared in both CD4 and CD8 compartments.

Synthesis of TCR cDNA relied on 5'RACE template switching, which attached a universal primer site and UMIs. MiXCR, applied by TCRdb to the 5' RACE reads, yields one record per CDR3 protein. Counted here are roughly 500,000 distinct CDR3 sequences, under 25% occurring once; the ten biggest clones make up roughly an eighth. This TCR was sampled from a man under 40 who received the YFV17D yellow fever vaccine. Specimen: PBMCs, collected 15 days after the yellow fever booster vaccination. The chain combines TRBV12-3 or TRBV12-4 with TRBJ2-5, with D unclear. This chain's CDR3 is CASSLQRARETQYF. CDR3 nucleotide sequence: TGTGCCAGCAGTCTTCAACGAGCGAGGGAGACCCAGTACTTC.